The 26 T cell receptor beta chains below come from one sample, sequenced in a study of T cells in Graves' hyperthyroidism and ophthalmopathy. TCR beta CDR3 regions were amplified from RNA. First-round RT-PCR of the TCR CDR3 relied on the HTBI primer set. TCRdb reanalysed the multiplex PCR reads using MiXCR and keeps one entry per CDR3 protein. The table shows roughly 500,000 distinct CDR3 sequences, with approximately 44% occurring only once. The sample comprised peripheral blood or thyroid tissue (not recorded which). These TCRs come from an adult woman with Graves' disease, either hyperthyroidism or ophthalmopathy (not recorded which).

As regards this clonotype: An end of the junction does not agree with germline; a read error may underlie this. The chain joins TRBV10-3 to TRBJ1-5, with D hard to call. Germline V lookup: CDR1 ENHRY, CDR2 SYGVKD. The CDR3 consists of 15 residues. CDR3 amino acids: CASSAGLLSNQPQHF. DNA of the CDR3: TGTGCCAGCAGTGCCGGGTTACTTAGCAATCAGCCCCAGCATTTT.

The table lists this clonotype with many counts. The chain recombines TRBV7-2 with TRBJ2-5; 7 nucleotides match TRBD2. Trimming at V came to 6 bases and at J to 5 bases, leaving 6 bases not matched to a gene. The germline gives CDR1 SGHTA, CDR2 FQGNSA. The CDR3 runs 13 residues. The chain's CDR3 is CASRAGEGETQYF. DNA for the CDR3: TGTGCCAGCAGGGCGGGAGAGGGGGAGACCCAGTACTTC.

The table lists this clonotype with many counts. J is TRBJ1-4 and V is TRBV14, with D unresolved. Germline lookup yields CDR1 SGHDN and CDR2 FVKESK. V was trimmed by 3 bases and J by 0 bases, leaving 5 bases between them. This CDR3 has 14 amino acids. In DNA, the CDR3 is TGTGCCAGCAGCCAGAATCCAACTAATGAAAAACTGTTTTTT. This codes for CASSQNPTNEKLFF.

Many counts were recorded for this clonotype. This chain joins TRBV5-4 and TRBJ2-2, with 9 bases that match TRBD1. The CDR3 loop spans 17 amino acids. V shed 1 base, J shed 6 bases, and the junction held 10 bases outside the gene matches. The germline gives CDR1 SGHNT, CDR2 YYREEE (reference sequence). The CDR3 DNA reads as TGTGCCAGCAGCTTGAGGACAGGGGAAATGAGGGCCGGGGAGCTGTTTTTT. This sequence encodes CASSLRTGEMRAGELFF.

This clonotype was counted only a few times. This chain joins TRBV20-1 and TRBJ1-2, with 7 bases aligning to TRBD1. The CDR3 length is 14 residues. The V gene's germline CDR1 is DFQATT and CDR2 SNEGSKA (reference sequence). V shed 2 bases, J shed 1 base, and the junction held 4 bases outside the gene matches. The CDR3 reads CSARSGTVNYGYTF. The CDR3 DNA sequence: TGCAGTGCTAGATCCGGGACAGTTAACTATGGCTACACCTTC.

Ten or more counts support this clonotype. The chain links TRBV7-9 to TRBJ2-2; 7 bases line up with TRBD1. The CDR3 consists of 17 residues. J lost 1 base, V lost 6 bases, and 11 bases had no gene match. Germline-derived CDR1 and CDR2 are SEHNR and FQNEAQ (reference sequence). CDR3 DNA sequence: TGTGCCAGCAGAGGCAACCCGGGACAGATGAACACCGGGGAGCTGTTTTTT. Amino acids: CASRGNPGQMNTGELFF.

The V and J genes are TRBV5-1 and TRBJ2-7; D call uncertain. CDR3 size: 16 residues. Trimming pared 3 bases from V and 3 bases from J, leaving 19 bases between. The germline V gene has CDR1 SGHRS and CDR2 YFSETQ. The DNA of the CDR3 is TGCGCCAGCAGCTCAAAGCCCATTGCCAGTGGCTACGAGCAGTACTTC. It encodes CASSSKPIASGYEQYF.

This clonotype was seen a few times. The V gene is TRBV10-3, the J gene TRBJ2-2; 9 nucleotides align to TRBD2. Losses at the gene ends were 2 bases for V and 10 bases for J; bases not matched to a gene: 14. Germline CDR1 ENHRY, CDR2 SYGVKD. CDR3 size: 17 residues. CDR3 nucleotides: TGTGCCATCAGTGAGCCGGCGGGAGGGGGACCCCGATCGGAGCTGTTTTTT. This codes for CAISEPAGGGPRSELFF.

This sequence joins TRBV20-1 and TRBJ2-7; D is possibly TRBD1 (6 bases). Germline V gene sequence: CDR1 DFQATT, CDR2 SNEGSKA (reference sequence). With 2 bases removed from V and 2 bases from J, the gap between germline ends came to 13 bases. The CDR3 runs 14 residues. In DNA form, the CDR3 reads TGCAGTGCTAGATCGTCAGGGACAACCTACGAGCAGTACTTC. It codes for CSARSSGTTYEQYF.

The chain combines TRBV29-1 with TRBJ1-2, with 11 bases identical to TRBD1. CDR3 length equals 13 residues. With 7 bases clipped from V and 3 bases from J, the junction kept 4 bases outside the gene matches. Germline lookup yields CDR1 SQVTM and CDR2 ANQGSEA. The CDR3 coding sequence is TGCAGCGCAGGACAGGGGGCCTACTATGGCTACACCTTC. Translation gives CSAGQGAYYGYTF. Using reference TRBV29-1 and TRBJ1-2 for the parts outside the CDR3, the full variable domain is SAVISQKPSRDICQRGTSLTIQCQVDSQVTMMFWYRQQPGQSLTLIATANQGSEATYESGFVIDKFPISRPNLTFSTLTVSNMSPEDSSIYLCSAGQGAYYGYTFGSGTRLTVV.

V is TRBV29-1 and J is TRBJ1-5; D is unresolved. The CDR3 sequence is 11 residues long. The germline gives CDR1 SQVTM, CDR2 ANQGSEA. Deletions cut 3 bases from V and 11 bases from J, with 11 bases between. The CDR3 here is CSVEGGETQHF. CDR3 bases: TGCAGCGTTGAGGGCGGTGAGACCCAGCATTTT.

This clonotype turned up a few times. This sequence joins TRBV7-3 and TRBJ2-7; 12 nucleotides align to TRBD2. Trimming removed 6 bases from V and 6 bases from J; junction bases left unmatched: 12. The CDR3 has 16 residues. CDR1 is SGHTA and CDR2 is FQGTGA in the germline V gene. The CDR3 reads CASSEFFLAGGREQYF. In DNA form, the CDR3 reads TGTGCCAGCAGTGAATTCTTCCTAGCGGGAGGGCGCGAGCAGTACTTC.

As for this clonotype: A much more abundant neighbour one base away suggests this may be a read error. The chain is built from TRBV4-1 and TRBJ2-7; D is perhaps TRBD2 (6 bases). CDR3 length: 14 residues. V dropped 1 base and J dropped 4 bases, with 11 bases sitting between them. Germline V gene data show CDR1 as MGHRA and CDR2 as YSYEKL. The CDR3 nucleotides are TGCGCCAGCAGCCAAGGATATCTAGCGTACGAGCAGTACTTC. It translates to CASSQGYLAYEQYF.

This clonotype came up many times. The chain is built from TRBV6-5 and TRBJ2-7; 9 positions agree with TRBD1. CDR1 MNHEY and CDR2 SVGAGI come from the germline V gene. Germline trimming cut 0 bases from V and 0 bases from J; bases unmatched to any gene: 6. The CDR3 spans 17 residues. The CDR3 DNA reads TGTGCCAGCAGTTACTCGGACGGGACAGGGATCTCCTACGAGCAGTACTTC. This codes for CASSYSDGTGISYEQYF.

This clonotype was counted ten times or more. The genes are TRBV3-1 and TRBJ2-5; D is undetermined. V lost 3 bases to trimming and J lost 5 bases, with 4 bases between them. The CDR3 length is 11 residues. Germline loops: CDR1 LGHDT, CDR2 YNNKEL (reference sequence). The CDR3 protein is CASSQGETQYF. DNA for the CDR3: TGTGCCAGCAGCCAGGGGGAGACCCAGTACTTC.

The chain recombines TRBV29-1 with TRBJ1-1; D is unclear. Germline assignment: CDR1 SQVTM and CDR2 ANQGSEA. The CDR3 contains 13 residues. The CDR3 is CSALKGLSGEAFF. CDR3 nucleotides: TGCAGTGCCCTAAAGGGCCTTTCGGGGGAAGCTTTCTTT.

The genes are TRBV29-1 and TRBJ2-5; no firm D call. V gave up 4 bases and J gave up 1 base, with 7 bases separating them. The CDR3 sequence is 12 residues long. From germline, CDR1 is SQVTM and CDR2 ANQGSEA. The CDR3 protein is CSVAETQETQYF. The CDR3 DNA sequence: TGCAGCGTTGCTGAGACCCAAGAGACCCAGTACTTC.

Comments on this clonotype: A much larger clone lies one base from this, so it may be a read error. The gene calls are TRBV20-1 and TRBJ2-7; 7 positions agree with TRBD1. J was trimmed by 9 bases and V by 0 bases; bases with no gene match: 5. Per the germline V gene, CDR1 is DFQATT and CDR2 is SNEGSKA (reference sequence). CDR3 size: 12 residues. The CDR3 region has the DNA TGCAGTGCTAGAGAGACAGGGACCGGGCAGTACTTC. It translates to CSARETGTGQYF.

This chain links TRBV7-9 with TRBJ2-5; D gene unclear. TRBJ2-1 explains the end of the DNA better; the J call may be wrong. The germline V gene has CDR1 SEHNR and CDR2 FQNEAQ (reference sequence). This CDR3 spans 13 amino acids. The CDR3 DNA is TGTGCCAGCAGCTGGGGAACTCGAAATGAGCAGTTCTTC. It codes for CASSWGTRNEQFF.

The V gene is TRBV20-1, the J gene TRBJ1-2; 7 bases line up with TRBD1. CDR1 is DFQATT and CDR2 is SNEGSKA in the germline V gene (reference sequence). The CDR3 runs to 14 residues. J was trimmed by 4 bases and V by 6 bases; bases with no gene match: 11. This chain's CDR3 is CSAEAGGRGYGYTF. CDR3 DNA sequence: TGCAGTGCCGAGGCAGGGGGGCGAGGCTATGGCTACACCTTC.

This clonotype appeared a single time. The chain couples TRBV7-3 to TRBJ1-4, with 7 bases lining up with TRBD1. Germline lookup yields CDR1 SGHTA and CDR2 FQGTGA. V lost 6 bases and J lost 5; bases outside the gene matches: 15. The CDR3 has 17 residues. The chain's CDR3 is CASSSGSTGTENEKLFF. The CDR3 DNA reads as TGTGCCAGCAGTTCCGGATCGACCGGGACAGAGAATGAAAAACTGTTTTTT.

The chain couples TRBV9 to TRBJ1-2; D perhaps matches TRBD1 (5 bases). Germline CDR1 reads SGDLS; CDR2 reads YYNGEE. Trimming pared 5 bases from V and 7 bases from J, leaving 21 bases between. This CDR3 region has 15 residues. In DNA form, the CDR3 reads TGTGCCAGCAGTGCTGATCTCAGGGATTTCGGTGGCTACACCTTC. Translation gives CASSADLRDFGGYTF. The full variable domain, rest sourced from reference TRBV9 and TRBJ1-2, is DSGVTQTPKHLITATGQRVTLRCSPRSGDLSVYWYQQSLDQGLQFLIQYYNGEERAKGNILERFSAQQFPDLHSELNLSSLELGDSALYFCASSADLRDFGGYTFGSGTRLTVV.

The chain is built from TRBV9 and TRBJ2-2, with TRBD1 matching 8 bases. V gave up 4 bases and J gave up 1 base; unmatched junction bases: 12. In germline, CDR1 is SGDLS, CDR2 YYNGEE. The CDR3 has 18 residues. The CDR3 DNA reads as TGTGCCAGCAGCCCCGACCCGTCGGGACAGGTGAACACCGGGGAGCTGTTTTTT. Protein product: CASSPDPSGQVNTGELFF.

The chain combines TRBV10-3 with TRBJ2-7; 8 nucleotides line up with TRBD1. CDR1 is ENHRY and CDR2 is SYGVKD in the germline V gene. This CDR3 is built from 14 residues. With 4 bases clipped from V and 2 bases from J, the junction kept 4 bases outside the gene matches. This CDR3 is CAISGSTGAYEQYF. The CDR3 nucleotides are TGTGCCATCAGTGGGTCGACAGGGGCCTACGAGCAGTACTTC.

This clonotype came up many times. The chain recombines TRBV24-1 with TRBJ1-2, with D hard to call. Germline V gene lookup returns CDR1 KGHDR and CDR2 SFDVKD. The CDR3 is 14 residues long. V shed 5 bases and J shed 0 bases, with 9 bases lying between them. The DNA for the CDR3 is TGTGCCACCAGTGGTGTTGGGACTAACTATGGCTACACCTTC. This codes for CATSGVGTNYGYTF.

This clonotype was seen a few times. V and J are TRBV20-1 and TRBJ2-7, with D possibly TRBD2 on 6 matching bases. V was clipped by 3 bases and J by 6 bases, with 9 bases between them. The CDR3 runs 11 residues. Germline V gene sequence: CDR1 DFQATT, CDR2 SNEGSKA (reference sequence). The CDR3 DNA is TGCAGTGCTAGGGGAGGCGGCGAGCAGTACTTC. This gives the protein CSARGGGEQYF.